This passage covers 18 T cell receptor beta chains from one sample sequenced in a study of blood T cell repertoires in COVID-19. Method: immunoSEQ multiplex PCR; TCRdb's copy keeps in-frame clones and lacks some. The table lists 60,000 or so clones, 70% to 90% of them singletons. The sample comprised peripheral blood. These receptors came from a human donor with active COVID-19. The donor label of this sample is uncertain.

The chain uses TRBV18 and TRBJ2-7, with D tentatively TRBD1 (5 bases). This CDR3 region has 15 residues. Germline-derived CDR1 and CDR2 are KGHSH and LQKENI. Between the trimmed V and J ends, which lost 0 bases and 2 bases, there was a span of 11 bases. DNA for the CDR3: TGTGCCAGCTCACCACCGAGTCAGGGTGCCTACGAGCAGTACTTC. This gives the protein CASSPPSQGAYEQYF.

This chain connects TRBV5-1 to TRBJ1-3, with 8 bases matching TRBD1. The CDR3 runs 16 residues. After removal of 0 bases from V and 0 bases from J, the junction contained 2 bases not matched to a gene. Per germline, CDR1 SGHRS and CDR2 YFSETQ. CDR3: CASSLGTGSSGNTIYF. DNA for the CDR3: TGCGCCAGCAGCTTGGGGACAGGGAGCTCTGGAAACACCATATATTTT.

This clone was recorded a few times. The V and J genes are TRBV3-1 (or the pseudogene TRBV3-2) and TRBJ2-7; the match to TRBD2 covers 7 bases. Germline CDR1 is LGHDT and CDR2 is YNNKEL (reference sequence). CDR3 length equals 16 residues. Losses at the gene ends were 0 bases for V and 0 bases for J; bases not matched to a gene: 5. CDR3 DNA sequence: TGTGCCAGCAGCCAAGAGAGGCTAGCGGCCTCCTACGAGCAGTACTTC. Translated, it gives CASSQERLAASYEQYF.

The chain carries TRBV5-1 and TRBJ2-3; unclear D gene. The germline gives CDR1 SGHRS, CDR2 YFSETQ. Trimming left V 0 bases short and J 0 bases short, with 11 bases between. CDR3 length: 16 residues. CDR3 amino acids: CASSLAEHPSTDTQYF. The CDR3 region has the DNA TGCGCCAGCAGCTTGGCTGAGCATCCGAGCACAGATACGCAGTATTTT.

This CDR3 is CATGGGPNTGELFF. The CDR3, as DNA: TGTGCCACTGGAGGGGGCCCTAACACCGGGGAGCTGTTTTTT. This chain uses TRBV6-5 with TRBJ2-2; D may be TRBD1 (7 bases). V gave up 10 bases and J gave up 2 bases, with 14 bases separating them. Germline V lookup: CDR1 MNHEY, CDR2 SVGAGI. This CDR3 region has 14 residues.

The J gene is TRBJ2-7, the V gene TRBV5-1; 12 nucleotides agree with TRBD2. Germline V lookup: CDR1 SGHRS, CDR2 YFSETQ. This CDR3 is 21 amino acids long. V shed 6 bases and J 4 bases; nucleotides not matched to a gene: 26. The CDR3 region has the DNA TGCGCCAGCACCCCGGGACAGGGAGCGATGGCTAGCGGGAGGGCCTATTACGAGCAGTACTTC. Residues: CASTPGQGAMASGRAYYEQYF.

The V and J genes are TRBV5-1 and TRBJ2-5; D is perhaps TRBD2 (6 bases). This CDR3 contains 14 residues. Trimming left V 3 bases short and J 5 bases short, with 14 bases between. Germline loops: CDR1 SGHRS, CDR2 YFSETQ. DNA for the CDR3: TGCGCCAGCAGCTCGGGGCGCCGGGAGGAGACCCAGTACTTC. Translated: CASSSGRREETQYF. The full variable domain, with the rest looked up from reference TRBV5-1 and TRBJ2-5, is KAGVTQTPRYLIKTRGQQVTLSCSPISGHRSVSWYQQTPGQGLQFLFEYFSETQRNKGNFPGRFSGRQFSNSRSEMNVSTLELGDSALYLCASSSGRREETQYFGPGTRLLVL.

V gene TRBV4-3 combines with J gene TRBJ2-3; no reliable D call. The CDR3 runs to 14 residues. CDR1 is LGHNA and CDR2 is YSLEER in the germline V gene. V lost 1 base to trimming and J lost 3 bases, with 8 bases between them. CDR3 nucleotide sequence: TGCGCCAGCAGCCAAGTGGCGCGGACAGATACGCAGTATTTT. It is translated as CASSQVARTDTQYF.

The chain recombines TRBV30 with TRBJ1-5; D might be TRBD1 (5 bases). CDR1 and CDR2 from the germline V gene are GTSNPN and SVGIG (reference sequence). The CDR3 contains 14 residues. Trimming left V 3 bases short and J 5 bases short, with 14 bases between. CDR3 sequence reads: CAWSSPGEDQPQHF. The CDR3 DNA reads TGTGCCTGGAGCTCGCCGGGGGAAGATCAGCCCCAGCATTTT.

This chain joins TRBV2 and TRBJ1-2; unclear D gene. The V end was cut by 6 bases, the J end by 3 bases, with 11 bases between. The CDR3 runs to 13 residues. Per the germline V gene, CDR1 is SNHLY and CDR2 is FYNNEI. The CDR3 coding sequence is TGTGCCAGCAGCGAAACTCTCGACTATGGCTACACCTTC. As protein: CASSETLDYGYTF.

The chain carries TRBV6-5 and TRBJ1-2, with TRBD1 matching 8 bases. V dropped 5 bases and J dropped 8; count of bases not matched to a gene: 10. There are 14 residues in the CDR3. Per the germline V gene, CDR1 is MNHEY and CDR2 is SVGAGI. For the CDR3, the DNA is TGTGCCAGCAGTCAGGACAGGGCGAGCAGGGGCTACACCTTC. This sequence encodes CASSQDRASRGYTF.

The rearrangement uses TRBV5-1 and TRBJ2-7; the D gene is possibly TRBD1 (5 bases). Germline assignment: CDR1 SGHRS and CDR2 YFSETQ. V was trimmed by 4 bases and J by 0 bases, leaving 8 bases between them. This CDR3 has 13 amino acids. The CDR3 region has the DNA TGCGCCAGCAGCGTCAGGGTCTCCTACGAGCAGTACTTC. This translates into CASSVRVSYEQYF.

This clone was seen only a few times. The J gene is TRBJ2-7, the V gene TRBV5-1; 11 nucleotides line up with TRBD2. CDR1 and CDR2 (germline): SGHRS, YFSETQ. The CDR3 sequence is 15 residues long. Trimming at V came to 0 bases and at J to 5 bases, leaving 4 bases not matched to a gene. The CDR3 DNA sequence: TGCGCCAGCAGCTTGGACGGGACTAGCGGTAACGAGCAGTACTTC. It specifies CASSLDGTSGNEQYF.

The rearrangement links TRBV24-1 to TRBJ2-2, with 7 bases aligning to TRBD1. From germline, CDR1 is KGHDR and CDR2 SFDVKD. The V and J ends lost 12 bases and 15 bases, in that order; junction bases with no gene match: 9. The CDR3 totals 10 residues. The CDR3 protein is CASKTGQMFF. The CDR3 coding sequence is TGTGCCTCCAAGACAGGGCAGATGTTTTTT.

The chain combines TRBV11-3 with TRBJ2-3; 7 bases map to TRBD2. The V gene end was trimmed by 3 bases and the J gene end by 4 bases; junction bases not matched to a gene: 7. CDR3 size: 15 residues. Germline V gene sequence: CDR1 SGHNT, CDR2 YENEEA. The CDR3 loop is CASSFSPGGADTQYF. The CDR3 DNA follows: TGTGCCAGCAGCTTTTCACCGGGGGGTGCAGATACGCAGTATTTT.

This chain connects TRBV5-4 to TRBJ1-5; the D is unclear. The CDR3 is made up of 11 amino acids. Trimming pared 5 bases from V and 5 bases from J, leaving 5 bases between. Looked up from germline, CDR1 is SGHNT and CDR2 is YYREEE (reference sequence). The CDR3 sequence: CASRTHQPQHF. The CDR3 DNA sequence: TGTGCCAGCAGAACACATCAGCCCCAGCATTTT.

CDR3 nucleotides: TGTGCCAGAAGCACCCGTCGTGGGGGGACCTACGAGCAGTACTTC. It translates to CARSTRRGGTYEQYF. The chain recombines TRBV5-3 with TRBJ2-7, with D possibly being TRBD2 (6 bases). TRBV5-3 is noted as an ORF with a role that remains uncertain. Deletions cut 4 bases from V and 2 bases from J, with 16 bases between. The CDR3 consists of 15 residues.

The chain joins TRBV11-1 to TRBJ2-3; D is undetermined. This CDR3 has 14 amino acids. Germline CDR1 reads SGHAT; CDR2 reads FQDESV (reference sequence). V gave up 11 bases and J gave up 1 base, with 16 bases separating them. The CDR3 nucleotides read TGTGCCGTGAGATCGATTCAGGGCACAGATACGCAGTATTTT. Its translation: CAVRSIQGTDTQYF.